The present T cell receptor beta chain was sequenced within a study of T cells after yellow fever vaccination. MiXCR, applied by TCRdb to the 5' RACE reads, yields one record per CDR3 protein. The table lists nearly 550,000 distinct CDR3 sequences, roughly 21% of them singletons, with more than 13% in the top ten. Regarding this clonotype: Its antigen is undetermined.

General observations from the study: Clonotype sharing between CD4 and CD8 compartments was small.

The germline CDR1 and CDR2 sequences are SNHLY and FYNNEI. The V and J ends lost 3 bases and 1 base, in that order; junction bases with no gene match: 8. The CDR3 length is 18 residues. The chain employs TRBV2 and TRBJ2-1; 11 bases are shared with TRBD2. This specimen consisted of PBMCs, obtained 15 days after the yellow fever booster vaccination. This receptor was identified in a young man who received the YFV17D yellow fever vaccine. The CDR3 coding sequence is TGTGCCAGCAGTGATCTGGATAGCGGGAGGGTTTCCTACAATGAGCAGTTCTTC. Amino acids: CASSDLDSGRVSYNEQFF.